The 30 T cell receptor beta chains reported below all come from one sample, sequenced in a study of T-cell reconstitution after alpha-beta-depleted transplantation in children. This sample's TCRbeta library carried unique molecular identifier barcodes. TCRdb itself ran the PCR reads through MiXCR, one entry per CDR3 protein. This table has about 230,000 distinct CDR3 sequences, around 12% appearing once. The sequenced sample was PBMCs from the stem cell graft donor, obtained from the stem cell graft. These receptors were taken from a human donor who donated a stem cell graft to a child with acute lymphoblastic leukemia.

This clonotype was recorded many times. CDR3 sequence reads: CASSYAPGPAIGETQYF. CDR3 sequence (DNA): TGTGCCAGCAGTTATGCCCCGGGACCTGCCATTGGAGAGACCCAGTACTTC. V gene TRBV6-5 combines with J gene TRBJ2-5; D could derive from TRBD1 or TRBD2 (5 bases each). V lost 3 bases and J 4 bases, leaving 21 bases between the germline ends. CDR1 and CDR2 from the germline V gene are MNHEY and SVGAGI. The CDR3 sequence is 17 residues long.

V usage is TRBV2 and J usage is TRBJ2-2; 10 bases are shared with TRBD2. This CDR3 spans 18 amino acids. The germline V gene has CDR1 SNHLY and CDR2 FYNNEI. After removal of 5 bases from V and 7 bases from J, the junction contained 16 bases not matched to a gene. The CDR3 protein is CASSWDLAGVGEGGELFF. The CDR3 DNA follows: TGTGCCAGCAGTTGGGATCTAGCGGGAGTAGGGGAAGGCGGGGAGCTGTTTTTT.

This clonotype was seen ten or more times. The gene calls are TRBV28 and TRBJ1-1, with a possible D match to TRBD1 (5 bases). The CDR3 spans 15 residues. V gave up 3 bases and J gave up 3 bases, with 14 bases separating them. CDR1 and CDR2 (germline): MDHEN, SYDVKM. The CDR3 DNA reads TGTGCCAGCAGTTTCTCGGGGGTCTGGGACACTGAAGCTTTCTTT. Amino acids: CASSFSGVWDTEAFF.

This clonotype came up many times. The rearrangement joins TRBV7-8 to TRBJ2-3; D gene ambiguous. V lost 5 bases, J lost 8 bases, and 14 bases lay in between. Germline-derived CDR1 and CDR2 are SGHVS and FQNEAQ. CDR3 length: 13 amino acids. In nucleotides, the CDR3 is TGTGCCAGCAGCCTAATTAGCTGGGGTACGCAGTATTTT. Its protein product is CASSLISWGTQYF. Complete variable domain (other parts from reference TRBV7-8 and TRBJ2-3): GAGVSQSPRYKVAKRGQDVALRCDPISGHVSLFWYQQALGQGPEFLTYFQNEAQLDKSGLPSDRFFAERPEGSVSTLKIQRTQQEDSAVYLCASSLISWGTQYFGPGTRLTVL.

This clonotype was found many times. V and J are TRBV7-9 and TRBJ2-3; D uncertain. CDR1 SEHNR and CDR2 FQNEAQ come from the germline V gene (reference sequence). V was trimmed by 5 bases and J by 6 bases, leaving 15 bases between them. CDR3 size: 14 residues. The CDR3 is CASSRVVSSDTQYF. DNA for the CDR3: TGTGCCAGCAGCCGGGTCGTGAGTTCGGATACGCAGTATTTT.

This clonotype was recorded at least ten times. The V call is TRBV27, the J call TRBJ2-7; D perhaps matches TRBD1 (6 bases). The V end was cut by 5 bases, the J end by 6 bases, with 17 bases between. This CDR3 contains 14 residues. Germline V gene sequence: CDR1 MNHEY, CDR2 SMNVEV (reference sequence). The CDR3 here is CASSPDRSLREQYF. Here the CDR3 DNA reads TGTGCCAGCAGTCCCGACAGGAGCCTACGCGAGCAGTACTTC.

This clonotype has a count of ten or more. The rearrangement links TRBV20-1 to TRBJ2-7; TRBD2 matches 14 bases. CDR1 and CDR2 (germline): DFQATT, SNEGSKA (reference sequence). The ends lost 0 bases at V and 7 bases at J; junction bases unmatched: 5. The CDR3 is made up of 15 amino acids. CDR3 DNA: TGCAGTGCTAGAGATCAGGGACTAGCGGGAGATGAGCAGTACTTC. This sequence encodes CSARDQGLAGDEQYF.

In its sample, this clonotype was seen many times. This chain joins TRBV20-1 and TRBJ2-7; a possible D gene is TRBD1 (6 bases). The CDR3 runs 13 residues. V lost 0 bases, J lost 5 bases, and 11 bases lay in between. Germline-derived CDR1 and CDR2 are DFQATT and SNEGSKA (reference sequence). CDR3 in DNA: TGCAGTGCTAGAGATCCATGGGGGCACGAGCAGTACTTC. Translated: CSARDPWGHEQYF.

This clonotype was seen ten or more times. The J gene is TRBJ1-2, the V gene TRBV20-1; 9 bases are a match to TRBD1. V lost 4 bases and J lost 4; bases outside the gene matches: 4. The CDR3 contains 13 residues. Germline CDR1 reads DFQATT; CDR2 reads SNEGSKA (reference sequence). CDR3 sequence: CSATDRGFYGYTF. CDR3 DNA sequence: TGCAGTGCTACGGACAGGGGATTCTATGGCTACACCTTC.

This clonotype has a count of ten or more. The CDR3 loop is CASSSSSSYEQYF. DNA for the CDR3: TGTGCCAGCAGTTCCTCCAGCTCCTACGAGCAGTACTTC. The gene calls are TRBV27 and TRBJ2-7; no firm D call. Deletions cut 4 bases from V and 0 bases from J, with 7 bases between. This CDR3 spans 13 amino acids. The germline CDR1 and CDR2 sequences are MNHEY and SMNVEV (reference sequence).

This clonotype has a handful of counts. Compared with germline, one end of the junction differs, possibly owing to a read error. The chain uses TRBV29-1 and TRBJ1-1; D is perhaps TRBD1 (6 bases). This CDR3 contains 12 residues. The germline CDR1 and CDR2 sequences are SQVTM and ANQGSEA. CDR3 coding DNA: TGCAGCGTTCGGACAGTGAACACTGAAGCTTTCTTC. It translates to CSVRTVNTEAFF. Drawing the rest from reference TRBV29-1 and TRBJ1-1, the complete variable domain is SAVISQKPSRDICQRGTSLTIQCQVDSQVTMMFWYRQQPGQSLTLIATANQGSEATYESGFVIDKFPISRPNLTFSTLTVSNMSPEDSSIYLCSVRTVNTEAFFGQGTRLTVV.

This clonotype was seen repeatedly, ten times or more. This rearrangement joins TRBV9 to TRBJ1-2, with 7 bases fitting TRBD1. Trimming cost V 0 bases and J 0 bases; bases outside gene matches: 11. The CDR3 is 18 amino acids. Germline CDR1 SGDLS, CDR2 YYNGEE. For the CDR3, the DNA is TGTGCCAGCAGCGTAGCCCTACGACAGGGAGCTACTAACTATGGCTACACCTTC. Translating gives CASSVALRQGATNYGYTF.

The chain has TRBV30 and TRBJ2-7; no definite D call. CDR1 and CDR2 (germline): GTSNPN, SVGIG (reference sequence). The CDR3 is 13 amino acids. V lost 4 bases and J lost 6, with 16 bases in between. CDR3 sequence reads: CAWTGGVRREQYF. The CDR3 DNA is TGTGCCTGGACCGGTGGGGTTAGGCGCGAGCAGTACTTC.

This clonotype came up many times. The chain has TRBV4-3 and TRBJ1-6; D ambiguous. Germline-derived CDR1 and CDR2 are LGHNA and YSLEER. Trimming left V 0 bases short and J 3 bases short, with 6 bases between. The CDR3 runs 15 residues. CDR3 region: CASSQELNYNSPLHF. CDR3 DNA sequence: TGCGCCAGCAGCCAAGAACTCAACTATAATTCACCCCTCCACTTT.

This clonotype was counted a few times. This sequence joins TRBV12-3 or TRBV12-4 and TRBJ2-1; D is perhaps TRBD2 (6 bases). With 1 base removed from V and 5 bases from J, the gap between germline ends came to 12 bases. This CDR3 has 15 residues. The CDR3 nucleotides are TGTGCCAGCAGTTTAGAGGCGGCGGGAAACAATGAGCAGTTCTTC. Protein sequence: CASSLEAAGNNEQFF.

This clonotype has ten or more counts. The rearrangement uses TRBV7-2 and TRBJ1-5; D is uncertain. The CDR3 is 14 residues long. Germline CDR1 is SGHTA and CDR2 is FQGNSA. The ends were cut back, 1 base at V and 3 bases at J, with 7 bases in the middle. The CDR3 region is CASSLDFANQPQHF. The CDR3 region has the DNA TGTGCCAGCAGCTTAGATTTCGCCAATCAGCCCCAGCATTTT.

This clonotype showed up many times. The DNA of the CDR3 is TGTGCCAGCAGCTTTCCGTTTCAGGGGTTAAACACAGATACGCAGTATTTT. Translated, it gives CASSFPFQGLNTDTQYF. This chain joins TRBV7-2 and TRBJ2-3, with D maybe TRBD1 (6 bases). The CDR3 length is 17 residues. Germline CDR1 reads SGHTA; CDR2 reads FQGNSA. Trimming cost V 3 bases and J 2 bases, with 18 bases left between them.

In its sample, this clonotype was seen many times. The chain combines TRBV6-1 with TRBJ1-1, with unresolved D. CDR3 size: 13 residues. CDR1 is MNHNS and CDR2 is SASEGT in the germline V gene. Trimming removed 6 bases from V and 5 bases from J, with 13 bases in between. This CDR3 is CASRGPGRTEAFF. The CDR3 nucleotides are TGTGCCAGCAGAGGCCCGGGGAGAACTGAAGCTTTCTTT.

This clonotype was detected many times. The CDR3 here is CSASRSGRALAKNIQYF. Here the CDR3 DNA reads TGCAGTGCTAGTCGAAGCGGGAGGGCCCTGGCCAAAAACATTCAGTACTTC. This rearrangement joins TRBV20-1 to TRBJ2-4, with TRBD2 matching 10 bases. Germline V gene sequence: CDR1 DFQATT, CDR2 SNEGSKA (reference sequence). Losses at the gene ends were 3 bases for V and 1 base for J; bases not matched to a gene: 9. The CDR3 has 17 residues.

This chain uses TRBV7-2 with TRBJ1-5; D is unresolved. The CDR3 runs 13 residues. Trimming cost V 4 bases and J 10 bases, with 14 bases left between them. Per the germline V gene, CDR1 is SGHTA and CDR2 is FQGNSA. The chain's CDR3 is CASSSESRRPQHF. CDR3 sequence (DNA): TGTGCCAGCAGCTCCGAAAGTCGAAGACCCCAGCATTTT.

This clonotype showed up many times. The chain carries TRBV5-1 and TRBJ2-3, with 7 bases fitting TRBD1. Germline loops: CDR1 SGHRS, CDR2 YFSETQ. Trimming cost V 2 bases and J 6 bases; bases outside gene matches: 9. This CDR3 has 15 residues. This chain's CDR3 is CASSFTGTAFDTQYF. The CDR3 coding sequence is TGCGCCAGCAGCTTTACCGGGACAGCCTTCGATACGCAGTATTTT.

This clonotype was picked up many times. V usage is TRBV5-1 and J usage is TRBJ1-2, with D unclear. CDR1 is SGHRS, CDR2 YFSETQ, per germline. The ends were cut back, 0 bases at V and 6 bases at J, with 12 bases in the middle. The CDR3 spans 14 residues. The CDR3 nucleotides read TGCGCCAGCAGCTTGGATGGCCCCGCGGATGGCTACACCTTC. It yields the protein CASSLDGPADGYTF.

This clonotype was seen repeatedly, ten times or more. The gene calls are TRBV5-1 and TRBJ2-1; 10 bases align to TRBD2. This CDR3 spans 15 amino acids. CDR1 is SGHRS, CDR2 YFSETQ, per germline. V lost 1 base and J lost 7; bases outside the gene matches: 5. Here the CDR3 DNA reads TGCGCCAGCAGCTTGACGCTAGCGGGAGTTAATGAGCAGTTCTTC. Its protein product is CASSLTLAGVNEQFF.

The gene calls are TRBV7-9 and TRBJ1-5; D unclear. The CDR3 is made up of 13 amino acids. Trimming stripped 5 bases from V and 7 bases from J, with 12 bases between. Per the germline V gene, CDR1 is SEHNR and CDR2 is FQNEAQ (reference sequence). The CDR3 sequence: CASSLTGSQPQHF. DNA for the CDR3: TGTGCCAGCAGCCTAACCGGCAGCCAGCCCCAGCATTTT. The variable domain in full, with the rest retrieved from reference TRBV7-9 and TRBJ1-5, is DTGVSQNPRHKITKRGQNVTFRCDPISEHNRLYWYRQTLGQGPEFLTYFQNEAQLEKSRLLSDRFSAERPKGSFSTLEIQRTEQGDSAMYLCASSLTGSQPQHFGDGTRLSIL.

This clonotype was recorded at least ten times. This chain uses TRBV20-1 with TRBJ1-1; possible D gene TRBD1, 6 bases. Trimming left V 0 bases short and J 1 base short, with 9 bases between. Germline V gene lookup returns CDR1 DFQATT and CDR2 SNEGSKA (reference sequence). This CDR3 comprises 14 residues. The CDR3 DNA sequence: TGCAGTGCTAGAGATCTACAGGGGAACACTGAAGCTTTCTTT. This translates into CSARDLQGNTEAFF.

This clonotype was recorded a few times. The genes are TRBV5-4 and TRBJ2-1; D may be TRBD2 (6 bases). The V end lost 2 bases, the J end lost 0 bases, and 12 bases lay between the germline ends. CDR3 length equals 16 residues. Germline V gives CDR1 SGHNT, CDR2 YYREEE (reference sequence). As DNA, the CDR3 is TGTGCCAGCAGCTTTCGATCCGGGAGCTCCTACAATGAGCAGTTCTTC. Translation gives CASSFRSGSSYNEQFF.

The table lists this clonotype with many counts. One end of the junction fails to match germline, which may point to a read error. CDR3 DNA: TGTGCCAGCAGCGAAGGGTCGGACCGCGGGGAGCTGTTTTTT. It is translated as CASSEGSDRGELFF. V usage is TRBV2 and J usage is TRBJ2-2; D gene unclear. The CDR3 has 14 residues. Germline V gene data show CDR1 as SNHLY and CDR2 as FYNNEI. The full variable domain, rest sourced from reference TRBV2 and TRBJ2-2, is EPEVTQTPSHQVTQMGQEVILRCVPISNHLYFYWYRQILGQKVEFLVSFYNNEISEKSEIFDDQFSVERPDGSNFTLKIRSTKLEDSAMYFCASSEGSDRGELFFGEGSRLTVL.

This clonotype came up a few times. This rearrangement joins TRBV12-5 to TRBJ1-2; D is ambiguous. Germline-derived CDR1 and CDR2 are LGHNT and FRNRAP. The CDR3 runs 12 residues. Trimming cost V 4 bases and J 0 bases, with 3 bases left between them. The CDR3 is CASGYSNYGYTF. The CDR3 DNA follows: TGTGCTAGTGGTTATTCTAACTATGGCTACACCTTC.

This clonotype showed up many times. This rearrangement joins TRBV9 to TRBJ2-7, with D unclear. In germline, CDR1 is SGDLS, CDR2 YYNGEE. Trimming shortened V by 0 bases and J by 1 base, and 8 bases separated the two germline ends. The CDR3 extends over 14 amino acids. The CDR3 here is CASSVEGTSYEQYF. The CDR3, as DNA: TGTGCCAGCAGCGTAGAGGGCACTTCCTACGAGCAGTACTTC.

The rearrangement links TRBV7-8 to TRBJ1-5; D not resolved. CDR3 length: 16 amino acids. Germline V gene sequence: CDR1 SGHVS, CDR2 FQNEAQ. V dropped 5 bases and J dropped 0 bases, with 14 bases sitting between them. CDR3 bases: TGTGCCAGCAGCCCCGGGCCCCTGGGTAGCAATCAGCCCCAGCATTTT. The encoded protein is CASSPGPLGSNQPQHF. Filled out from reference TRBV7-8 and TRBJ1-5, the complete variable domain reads GAGVSQSPRYKVAKRGQDVALRCDPISGHVSLFWYQQALGQGPEFLTYFQNEAQLDKSGLPSDRFFAERPEGSVSTLKIQRTQQEDSAVYLCASSPGPLGSNQPQHFGDGTRLSIL.